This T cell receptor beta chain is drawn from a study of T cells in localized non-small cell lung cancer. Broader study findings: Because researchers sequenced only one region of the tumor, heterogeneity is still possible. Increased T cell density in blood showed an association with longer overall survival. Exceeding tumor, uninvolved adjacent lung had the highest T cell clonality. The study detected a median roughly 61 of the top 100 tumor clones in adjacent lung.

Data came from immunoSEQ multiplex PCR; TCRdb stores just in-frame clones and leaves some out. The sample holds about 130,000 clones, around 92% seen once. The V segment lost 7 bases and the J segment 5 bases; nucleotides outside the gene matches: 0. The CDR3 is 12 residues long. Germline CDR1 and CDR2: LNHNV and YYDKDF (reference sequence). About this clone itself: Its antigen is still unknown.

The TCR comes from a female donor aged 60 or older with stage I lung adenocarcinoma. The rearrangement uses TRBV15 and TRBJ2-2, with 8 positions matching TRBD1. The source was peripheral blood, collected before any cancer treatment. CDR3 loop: CATNRGTGELFF. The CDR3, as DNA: TGTGCCACCAACAGGGGGACCGGGGAGCTGTTTTTT.